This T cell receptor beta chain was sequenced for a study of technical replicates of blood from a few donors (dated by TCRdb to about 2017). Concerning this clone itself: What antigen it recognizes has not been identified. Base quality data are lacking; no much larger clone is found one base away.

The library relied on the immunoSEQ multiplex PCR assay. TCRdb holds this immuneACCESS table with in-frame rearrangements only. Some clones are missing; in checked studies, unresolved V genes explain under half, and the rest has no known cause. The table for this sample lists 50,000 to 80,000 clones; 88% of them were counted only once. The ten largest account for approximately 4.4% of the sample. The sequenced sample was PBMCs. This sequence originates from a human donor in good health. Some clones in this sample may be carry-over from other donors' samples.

CDR3 region: CASSSDRDYGYTF. The nucleotide sequence is given as TGTGCCAGCAGCTCGGACAGGGACTATGGCTACACCTTC. This receptor chain uses TRBV7-8 and TRBJ1-2; the central 8 bases match TRBD1. CDR1 and CDR2 were assigned from the germline V gene as SGHVS and FQNEAQ. Germline trimming: 4 bases from V, 3 bases from J; junction bases outside gene matches: 1. The CDR3 spans 13 residues, from the cysteine through the phenylalanine. Just the 39-base CDR3 DNA is kept, in frame starting at base 1.